This T cell receptor beta chain was captured by sequencing in a study of control samples from healthy donors and cancer patients. The V gene lost 4 bases and the J gene lost 9 bases, with 7 bases spanning the gap. Germline-derived CDR1 and CDR2 are SGHAT and FQNNGV. There are 11 residues in the CDR3. Sequenced by immunoSEQ multiplex PCR; TCRdb stores in-frame clones only, minus some. The sample includes 100,000 to 120,000 clones, 88% of them seen just once. The sample taken for sequencing was PBMCs. The chain has TRBV11-2 and TRBJ2-1; perhaps TRBD2 as D (5 bases). This TCR was sampled from a woman aged 55-69 years with lung cancer. CDR3 residues: CASSSSLEQFF. The CDR3 DNA reads TGTGCCAGCAGCTCTAGCCTTGAGCAGTTCTTC.